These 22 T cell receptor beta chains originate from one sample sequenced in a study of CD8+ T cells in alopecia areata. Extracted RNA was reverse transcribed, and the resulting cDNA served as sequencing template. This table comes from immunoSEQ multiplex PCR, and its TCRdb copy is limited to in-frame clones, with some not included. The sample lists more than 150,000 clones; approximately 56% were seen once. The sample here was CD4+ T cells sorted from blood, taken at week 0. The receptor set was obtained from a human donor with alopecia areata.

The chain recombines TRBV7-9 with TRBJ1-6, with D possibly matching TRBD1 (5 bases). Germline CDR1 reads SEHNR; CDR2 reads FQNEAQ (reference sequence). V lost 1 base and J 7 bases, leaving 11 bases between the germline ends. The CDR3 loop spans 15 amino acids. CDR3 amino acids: CASSLEGVQNSPLHF. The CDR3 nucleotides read TGTGCCAGCAGCTTAGAAGGGGTGCAGAATTCACCCCTCCACTTT.

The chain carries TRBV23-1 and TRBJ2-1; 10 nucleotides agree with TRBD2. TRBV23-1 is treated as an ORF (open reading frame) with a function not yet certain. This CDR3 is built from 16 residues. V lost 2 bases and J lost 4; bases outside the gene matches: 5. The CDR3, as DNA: TGCGCCAGCAGTCAACCTCTAGCGGGGGAATACAATGAGCAGTTCTTC. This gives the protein CASSQPLAGEYNEQFF.

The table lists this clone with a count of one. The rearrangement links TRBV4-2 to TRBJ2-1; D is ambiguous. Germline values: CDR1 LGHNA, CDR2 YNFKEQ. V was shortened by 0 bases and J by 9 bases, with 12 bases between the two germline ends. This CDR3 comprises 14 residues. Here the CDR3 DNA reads TGTGCCAGCAGCCAAGATGGGAATGTGGCTGAGCAGTTCTTC. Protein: CASSQDGNVAEQFF.

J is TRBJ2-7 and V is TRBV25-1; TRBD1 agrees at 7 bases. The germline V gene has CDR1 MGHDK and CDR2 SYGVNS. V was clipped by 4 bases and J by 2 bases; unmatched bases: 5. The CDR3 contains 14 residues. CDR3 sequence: CASSGGQIPYEQYF. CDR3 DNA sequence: TGTGCCAGCAGTGGGGGACAGATCCCCTACGAGCAGTACTTC.

CDR3 bases: TGTGCCACCAGCAGACCCGGTGCCGAAGCTTTCTTT. This encodes CATSRPGAEAFF. The chain recombines TRBV15 with TRBJ1-1; D is unresolved. The ends were cut back, 2 bases at V and 8 bases at J, with 9 bases in the middle. The germline gives CDR1 LNHNV, CDR2 YYDKDF (reference sequence). This CDR3 has 12 residues. Supplemented by reference TRBV15 and TRBJ1-1, the full variable domain reads DAMVIQNPRYQVTQFGKPVTLSCSQTLNHNVMYWYQQKSSQAPKLLFHYYDKDFNNEADTPDNFQSRRPNTSFCFLDIRSPGLGDTAMYLCATSRPGAEAFFGQGTRLTVV.

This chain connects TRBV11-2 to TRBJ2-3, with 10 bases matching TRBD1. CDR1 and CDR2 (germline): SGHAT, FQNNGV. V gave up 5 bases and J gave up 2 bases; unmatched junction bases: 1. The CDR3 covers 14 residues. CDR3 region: CASSGTGVTDTQYF. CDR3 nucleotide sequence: TGTGCCAGCAGCGGGACAGGGGTCACAGATACGCAGTATTTT. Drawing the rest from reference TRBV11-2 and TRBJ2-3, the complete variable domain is EAGVAQSPRYKIIEKRQSVAFWCNPISGHATLYWYQQILGQGPKLLIQFQNNGVVDDSQLPKDRFSAERLKGVDSTLKIQPAKLEDSAVYLCASSGTGVTDTQYFGPGTRLTVL.

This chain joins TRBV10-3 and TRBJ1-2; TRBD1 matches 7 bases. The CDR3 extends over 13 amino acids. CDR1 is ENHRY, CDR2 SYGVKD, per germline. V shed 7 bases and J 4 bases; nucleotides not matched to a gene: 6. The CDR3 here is CAIKGQPVYGYTF. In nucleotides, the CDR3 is TGTGCCATCAAGGGACAGCCAGTCTATGGCTACACCTTC.

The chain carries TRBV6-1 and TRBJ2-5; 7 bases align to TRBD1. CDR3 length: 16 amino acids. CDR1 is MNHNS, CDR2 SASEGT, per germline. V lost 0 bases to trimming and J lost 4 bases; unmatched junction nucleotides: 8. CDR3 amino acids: CASSEAPGTDIETQYF. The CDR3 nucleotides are TGTGCCAGCAGTGAAGCCCCTGGGACAGACATAGAGACCCAGTACTTC.

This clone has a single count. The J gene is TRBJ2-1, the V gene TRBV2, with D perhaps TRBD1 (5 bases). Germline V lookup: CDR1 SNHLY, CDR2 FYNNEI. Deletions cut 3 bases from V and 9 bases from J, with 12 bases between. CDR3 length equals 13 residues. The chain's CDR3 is CASSEAGRSEQFF. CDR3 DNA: TGTGCCAGCAGTGAGGCAGGGCGGAGTGAGCAGTTCTTC.

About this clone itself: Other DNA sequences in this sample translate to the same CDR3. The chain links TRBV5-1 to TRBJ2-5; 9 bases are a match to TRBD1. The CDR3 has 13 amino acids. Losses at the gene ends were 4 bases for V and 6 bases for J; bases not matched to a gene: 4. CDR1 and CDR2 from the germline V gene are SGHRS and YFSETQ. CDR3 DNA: TGCGCCAGCAGCGGGACAGGGCTGCAGACCCAGTACTTC. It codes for CASSGTGLQTQYF.

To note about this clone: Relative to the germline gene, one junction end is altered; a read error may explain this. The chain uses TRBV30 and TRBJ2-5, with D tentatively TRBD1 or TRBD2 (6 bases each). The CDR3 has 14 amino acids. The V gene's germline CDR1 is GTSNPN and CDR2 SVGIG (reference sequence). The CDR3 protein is CTWERGGIQETQYF. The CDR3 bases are TGTACCTGGGAAAGAGGGGGGATCCAAGAGACCCAGTACTTC.

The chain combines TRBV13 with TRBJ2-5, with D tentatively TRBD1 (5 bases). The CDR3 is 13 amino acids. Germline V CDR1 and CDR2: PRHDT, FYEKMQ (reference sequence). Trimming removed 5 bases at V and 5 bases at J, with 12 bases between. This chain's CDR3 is CASSLQGRETQYF. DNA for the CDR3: TGTGCCAGCAGCCTTCAGGGTAGGGAGACCCAGTACTTC.

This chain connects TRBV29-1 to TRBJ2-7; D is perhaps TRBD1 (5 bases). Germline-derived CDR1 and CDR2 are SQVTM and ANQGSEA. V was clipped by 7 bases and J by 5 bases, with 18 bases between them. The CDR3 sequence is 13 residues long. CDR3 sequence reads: CSAVRQNIDEQYF. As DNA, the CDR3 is TGCAGCGCCGTACGACAGAACATCGACGAGCAGTACTTC.

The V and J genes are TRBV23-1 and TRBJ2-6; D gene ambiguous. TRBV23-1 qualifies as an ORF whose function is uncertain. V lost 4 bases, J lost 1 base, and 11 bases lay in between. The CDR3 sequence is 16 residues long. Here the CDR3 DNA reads TGCGCCAGCAGTCTGAGAAAGACTTCTGGGGCCAACGTCCTGACTTTC. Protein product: CASSLRKTSGANVLTF.

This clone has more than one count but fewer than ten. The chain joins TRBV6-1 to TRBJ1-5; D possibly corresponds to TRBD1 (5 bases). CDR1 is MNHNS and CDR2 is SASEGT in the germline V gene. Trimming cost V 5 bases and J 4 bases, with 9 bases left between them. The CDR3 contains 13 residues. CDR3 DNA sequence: TGTGCCAGCAGTTTGAGACAGAATCAGCCCCAGCATTTT. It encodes CASSLRQNQPQHF.

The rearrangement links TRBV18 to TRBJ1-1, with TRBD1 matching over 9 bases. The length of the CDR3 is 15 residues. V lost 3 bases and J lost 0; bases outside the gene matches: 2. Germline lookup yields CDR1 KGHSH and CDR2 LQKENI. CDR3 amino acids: CASSPGQGVNTEAFF. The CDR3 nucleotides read TGTGCCAGCTCACCGGGACAGGGTGTGAACACTGAAGCTTTCTTT.

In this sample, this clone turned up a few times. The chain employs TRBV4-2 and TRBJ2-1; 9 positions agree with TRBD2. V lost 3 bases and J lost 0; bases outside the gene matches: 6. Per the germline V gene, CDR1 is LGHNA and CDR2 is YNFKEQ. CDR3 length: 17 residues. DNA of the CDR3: TGTGCCAGCAGCCAGGGCGCGGGGGGGAGCTCCTACAATGAGCAGTTCTTC. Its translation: CASSQGAGGSSYNEQFF.

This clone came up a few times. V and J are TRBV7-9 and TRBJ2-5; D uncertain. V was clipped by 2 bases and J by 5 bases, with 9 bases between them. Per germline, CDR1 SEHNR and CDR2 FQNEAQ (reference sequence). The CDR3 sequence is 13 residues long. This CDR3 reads CASSLNPLETQYF. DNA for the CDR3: TGTGCCAGCAGCTTAAACCCACTCGAGACCCAGTACTTC.

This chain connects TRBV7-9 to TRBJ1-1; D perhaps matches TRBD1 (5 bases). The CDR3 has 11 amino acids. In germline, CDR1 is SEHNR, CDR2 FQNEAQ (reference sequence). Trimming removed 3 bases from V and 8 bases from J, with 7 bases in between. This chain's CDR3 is CASSFRDEAFF. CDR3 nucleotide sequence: TGTGCCAGCAGCTTCCGGGACGAAGCTTTCTTT.

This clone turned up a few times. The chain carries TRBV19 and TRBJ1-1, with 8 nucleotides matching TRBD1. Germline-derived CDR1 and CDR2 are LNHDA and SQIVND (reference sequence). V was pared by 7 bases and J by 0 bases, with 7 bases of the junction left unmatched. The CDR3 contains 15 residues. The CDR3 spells CASKKQGAMNTEAFF. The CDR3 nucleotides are TGTGCCAGTAAGAAGCAGGGGGCCATGAACACTGAAGCTTTCTTT.

DNA of the CDR3: TGTGCCTGGAGCCCGGGACTAGCGGGGGGTACAGATACGCAGTATTTT. This codes for CAWSPGLAGGTDTQYF. V usage is TRBV30 and J usage is TRBJ2-3, with 15 nucleotides matching TRBD2. Germline V gene lookup returns CDR1 GTSNPN and CDR2 SVGIG (reference sequence). Trimming at V came to 3 bases and at J to 3 bases, leaving 4 bases not matched to a gene. The CDR3 is 16 residues long.

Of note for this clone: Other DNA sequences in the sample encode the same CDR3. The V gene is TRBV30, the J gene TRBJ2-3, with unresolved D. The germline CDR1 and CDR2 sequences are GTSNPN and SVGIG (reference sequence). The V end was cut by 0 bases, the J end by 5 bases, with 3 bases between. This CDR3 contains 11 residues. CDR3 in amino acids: CAWSVRDTQYF. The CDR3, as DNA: TGTGCCTGGAGTGTCAGAGATACGCAGTATTTT.